The 6 T cell receptor beta chains listed next were all sequenced from one sample in a study of sequential checkpoint blockade in melanoma. Assay used: immunoSEQ multiplex PCR; TCRdb lists only in-frame clones, some missing. The table lists a few thousand clones, approximately 25% of them singletons. Indicated treatment: randomized to nivolumab then ipilimumab (arm A) or the reverse (arm B). Sequenced material: tumor tissue (inferred from file names), taken from a patient given nivolumab and ipilimumab in sequence. Source of these receptors: a human donor with melanoma.

The V and J genes are TRBV19 and TRBJ2-6; the D gene is possibly TRBD1 (6 bases). The CDR3 sequence is 18 residues long. CDR1 is LNHDA, CDR2 SQIVND, per germline (reference sequence). Between the trimmed V and J ends, which lost 7 bases and 1 base, there was a span of 20 bases. The DNA for the CDR3 is TGTGCCAGTAAAGAAGTCACAGGGCTAGGATCTGGGGCCAACGTCCTGACTTTC. The encoded protein is CASKEVTGLGSGANVLTF.

The rearrangement links TRBV5-1 to TRBJ2-2; no definite D call. Germline loops: CDR1 SGHRS, CDR2 YFSETQ. V was pared by 7 bases and J by 2 bases, with 12 bases between. The CDR3 runs 14 residues. The DNA for the CDR3 is TGCGCCAGCCAAGACCTCCCTAACACCGGGGAGCTGTTTTTT. As protein: CASQDLPNTGELFF.

This clone was seen more than once but under ten times. The gene calls are TRBV9 and TRBJ2-5, with a weak D call TRBD2 (5 bases). Germline CDR1 reads SGDLS; CDR2 reads YYNGEE. The CDR3 loop spans 16 amino acids. Trimming shortened V by 0 bases and J by 4 bases, and 16 bases separated the two germline ends. CDR3 coding DNA: TGTGCCAGCAGCGTAGAGGCCGGGCGGGCCCCAGAGACCCAGTACTTC. Its protein is CASSVEAGRAPETQYF.

The genes are TRBV18 and TRBJ2-1, with a weak D call TRBD1 (6 bases). Per the germline V gene, CDR1 is KGHSH and CDR2 is LQKENI. The CDR3 contains 13 residues. V lost 3 bases and J 4 bases, leaving 7 bases between the germline ends. CDR3 region: CASSPGQYNEQFF. As DNA, the CDR3 is TGTGCCAGCTCACCTGGACAGTACAATGAGCAGTTCTTC.

This clone was seen repeatedly, ten times or more. The V and J genes are TRBV7-6 and TRBJ2-2, with D maybe TRBD2 (5 bases). V dropped 4 bases and J dropped 5 bases, with 20 bases sitting between them. This CDR3 comprises 17 residues. The germline CDR1 and CDR2 sequences are SGHVS and FNYEAQ. CDR3 nucleotide sequence: TGTGCCAGCAGCTCCCCCTCGGGCGGGTTGAATACCGGGGAGCTGTTTTTT. Its protein product is CASSSPSGGLNTGELFF.

Within the sample, this clone is medium-sized. The chain couples TRBV30 to TRBJ2-1; D might be TRBD1 (6 bases). Looked up from germline, CDR1 is GTSNPN and CDR2 is SVGIG (reference sequence). The CDR3 is 13 residues long. V was shortened by 7 bases and J by 6 bases, with 16 bases between the two germline ends. CDR3 protein: CASLGHRGNEQFF. In DNA, the CDR3 is TGTGCCTCTTTGGGACACCGCGGCAATGAGCAGTTCTTC.